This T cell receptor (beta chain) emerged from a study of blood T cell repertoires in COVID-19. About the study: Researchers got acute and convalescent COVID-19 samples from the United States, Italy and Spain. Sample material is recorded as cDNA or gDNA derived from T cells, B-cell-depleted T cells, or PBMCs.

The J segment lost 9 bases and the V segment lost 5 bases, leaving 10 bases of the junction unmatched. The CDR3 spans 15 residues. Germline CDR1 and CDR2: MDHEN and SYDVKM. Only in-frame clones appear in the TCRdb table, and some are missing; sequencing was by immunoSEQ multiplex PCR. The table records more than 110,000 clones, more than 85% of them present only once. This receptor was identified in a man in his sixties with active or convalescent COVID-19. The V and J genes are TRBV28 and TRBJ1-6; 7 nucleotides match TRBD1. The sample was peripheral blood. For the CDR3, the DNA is TGTGCCAGCAGTCTGGGACAGAAGTATCTTTCACCCCTCCACTTT. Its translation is CASSLGQKYLSPLHF. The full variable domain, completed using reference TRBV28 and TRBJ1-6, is DVKVTQSSRYLVKRTGEKVFLECVQDMDHENMFWYRQDPGLGLRLIYFSYDVKMKEKGDIPEGYSVSREKKERFSLILESASTNQTSMYLCASSLGQKYLSPLHFGNGTRLTVT.